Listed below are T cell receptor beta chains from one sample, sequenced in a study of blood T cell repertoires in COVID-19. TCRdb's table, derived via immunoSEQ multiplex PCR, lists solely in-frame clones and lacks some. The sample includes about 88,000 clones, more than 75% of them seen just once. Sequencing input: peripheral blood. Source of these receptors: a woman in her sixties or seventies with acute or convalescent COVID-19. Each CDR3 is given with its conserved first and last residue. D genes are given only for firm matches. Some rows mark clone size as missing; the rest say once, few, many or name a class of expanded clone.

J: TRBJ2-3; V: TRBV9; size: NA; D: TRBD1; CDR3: CASSVTGAEDTQYF; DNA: TGTGCCAGCAGCGTAACAGGGGCTGAAGATACGCAGTATTTT
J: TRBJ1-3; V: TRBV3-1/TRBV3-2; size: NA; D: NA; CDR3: CASSQARRQSSSGNTIYF; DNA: TGTGCCAGCAGCCAAGCTCGTAGACAGTCCTCCTCTGGAAACACCATATATTTT
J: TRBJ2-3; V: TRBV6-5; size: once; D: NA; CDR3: CASSYSISGDTQYF; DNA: TGTGCCAGCAGTTACTCTATTTCCGGAGATACGCAGTATTTT
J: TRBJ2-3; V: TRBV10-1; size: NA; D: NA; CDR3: CASTNQLSGAAWYF; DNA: TGCGCCAGCACCAACCAACTTAGCGGAGCCGCGTGGTATTTT
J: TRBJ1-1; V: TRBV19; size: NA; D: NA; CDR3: CASSIAEGSLNTEAFF; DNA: TGTGCCAGTAGTATAGCGGAGGGTTCGTTGAACACTGAAGCTTTCTTT
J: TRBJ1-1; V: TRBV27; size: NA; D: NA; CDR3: CASSWQMNTEAFF; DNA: TGTGCCAGCAGTTGGCAGATGAACACTGAAGCTTTCTTT
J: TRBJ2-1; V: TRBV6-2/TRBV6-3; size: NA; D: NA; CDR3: CASSYTGNNEQFF; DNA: TGTGCCAGCAGTTACACAGGGAACAATGAGCAGTTCTTC
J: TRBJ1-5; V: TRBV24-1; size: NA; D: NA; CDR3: CATSEPGQPQHF; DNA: TGTGCCACCAGTGAACCCGGTCAGCCCCAGCATTTT
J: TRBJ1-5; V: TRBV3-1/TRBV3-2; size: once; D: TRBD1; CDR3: CASSPRDRVCNQPQHF; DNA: TGTGCCAGCAGCCCCCGGGACAGGGTATGTAATCAGCCCCAGCATTTT
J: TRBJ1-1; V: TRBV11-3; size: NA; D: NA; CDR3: CASSLDRQGTEAFF; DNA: TGTGCCAGCAGCTTAGATCGGCAGGGCACTGAAGCTTTCTTT
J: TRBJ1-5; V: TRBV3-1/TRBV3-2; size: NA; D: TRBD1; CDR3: CASSRDRAHQPQHF; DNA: TGTGCCAGCAGCCGGGACAGGGCCCATCAGCCCCAGCATTTT
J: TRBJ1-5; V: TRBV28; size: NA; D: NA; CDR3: CASSLNSGNNQPQHF; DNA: TGTGCCAGCAGTTTAAACAGCGGAAACAATCAGCCCCAGCATTTT
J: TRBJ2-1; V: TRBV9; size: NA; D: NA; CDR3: CASSDPRDEQFF; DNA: TGTGCCAGCAGCGACCCACGGGATGAGCAGTTCTTC
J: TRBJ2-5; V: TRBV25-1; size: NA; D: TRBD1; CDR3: CASSGYRGSQETQYF; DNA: TGTGCCAGCAGTGGTTACAGGGGTTCCCAAGAGACCCAGTACTTC
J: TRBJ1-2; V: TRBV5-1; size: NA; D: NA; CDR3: CASSLERGGANYGYTF; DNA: TGCGCCAGCAGCTTGGAAAGGGGGGGAGCTAACTATGGCTACACCTTC
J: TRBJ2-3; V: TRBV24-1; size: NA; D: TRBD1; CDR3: CATSAADRILTDTQYF; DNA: TGTGCCACCAGTGCTGCGGACAGGATATTAACGGATACGCAGTATTTT
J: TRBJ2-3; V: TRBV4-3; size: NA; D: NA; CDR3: CASSHNLPSTDTQYF; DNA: TGCGCCAGCAGCCATAATCTTCCTAGCACAGATACGCAGTATTTT
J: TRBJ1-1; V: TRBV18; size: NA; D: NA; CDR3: CASSMDGVTEAFF; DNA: TGTGCCAGCTCCATGGACGGGGTCACTGAAGCTTTCTTT
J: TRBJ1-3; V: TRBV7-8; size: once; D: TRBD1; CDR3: CASSLETGGYPLGNTIYF; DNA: TGTGCCAGCAGCTTAGAAACAGGGGGCTATCCCCTTGGAAACACCATATATTTT
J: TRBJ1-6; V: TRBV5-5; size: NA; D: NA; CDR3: CASSLEGLLGPSPLHF; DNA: TGTGCCAGCAGCTTGGAAGGACTGCTGGGCCCGTCACCCCTCCACTTT
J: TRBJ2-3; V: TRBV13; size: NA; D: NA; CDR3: CASSQRVTDTQYF; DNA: TGTGCCAGCAGCCAACGGGTCACAGATACGCAGTATTTT
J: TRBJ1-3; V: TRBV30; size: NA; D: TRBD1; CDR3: CASTGGTGNTIYF; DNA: TGTGCCTCGACAGGGGGCACGGGAAACACCATATATTTT
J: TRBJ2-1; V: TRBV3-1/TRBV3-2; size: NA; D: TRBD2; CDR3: CASSQVGLADNEQFF; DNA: TGTGCCAGCAGCCAGGTGGGACTAGCGGACAATGAGCAGTTCTTC
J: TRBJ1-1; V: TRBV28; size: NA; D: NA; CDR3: CASSFDRTWNTEAFF; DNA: TGTGCCAGCAGTTTTGACAGGACGTGGAACACTGAAGCTTTCTTT
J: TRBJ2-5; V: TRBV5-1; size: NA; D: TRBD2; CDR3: CASSLETSGGSQYF; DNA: TGCGCCAGCAGCTTGGAGACTAGCGGGGGTTCCCAGTACTTC
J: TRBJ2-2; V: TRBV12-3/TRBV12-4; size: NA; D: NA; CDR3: CASSLTDTGELFF; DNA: TGTGCCAGCAGTTTAACGGACACCGGGGAGCTGTTTTTT
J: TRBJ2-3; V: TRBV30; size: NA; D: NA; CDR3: CAWSLRVVDTQYF; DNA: TGTGCCTGGAGCCTCCGAGTGGTAGATACGCAGTATTTT
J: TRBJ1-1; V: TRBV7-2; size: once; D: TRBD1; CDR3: CASSLEGQGARAFF; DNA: TGTGCCAGCAGCTTAGAGGGACAGGGGGCTAGAGCTTTCTTT
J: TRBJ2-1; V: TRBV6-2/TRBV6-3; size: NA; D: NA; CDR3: CASSSLGYNEQFF; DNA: TGTGCCAGCAGTTCCCTCGGGTACAATGAGCAGTTCTTC
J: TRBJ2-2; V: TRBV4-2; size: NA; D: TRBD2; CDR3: CASSPSGGPNTGELFF; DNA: TGTGCCAGCAGCCCTAGCGGGGGCCCGAACACCGGGGAGCTGTTTTTT
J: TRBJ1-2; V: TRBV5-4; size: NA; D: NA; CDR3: CASSLIQDYGYTF; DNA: TGTGCCAGCAGCTTGATACAGGACTATGGCTACACCTTC
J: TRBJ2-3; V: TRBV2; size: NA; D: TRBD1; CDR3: CASREDRVVGSDTQYF; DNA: TGTGCCAGCAGGGAGGACAGGGTGGTGGGTTCAGATACGCAGTATTTT
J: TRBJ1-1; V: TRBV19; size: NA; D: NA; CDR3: CASMDNSDTEAFF; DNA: TGTGCCAGTATGGACAACAGCGATACTGAAGCTTTCTTT
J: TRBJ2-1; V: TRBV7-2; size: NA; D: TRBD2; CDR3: CASSSVAGTNEQFF; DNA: TGTGCCAGCAGCTCAGTAGCGGGAACCAATGAGCAGTTCTTC
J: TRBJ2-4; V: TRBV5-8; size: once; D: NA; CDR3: CASSSGRRGKNIQYF; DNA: TGTGCCAGCAGCTCTGGGCGTCGGGGCAAAAACATTCAGTACTTC